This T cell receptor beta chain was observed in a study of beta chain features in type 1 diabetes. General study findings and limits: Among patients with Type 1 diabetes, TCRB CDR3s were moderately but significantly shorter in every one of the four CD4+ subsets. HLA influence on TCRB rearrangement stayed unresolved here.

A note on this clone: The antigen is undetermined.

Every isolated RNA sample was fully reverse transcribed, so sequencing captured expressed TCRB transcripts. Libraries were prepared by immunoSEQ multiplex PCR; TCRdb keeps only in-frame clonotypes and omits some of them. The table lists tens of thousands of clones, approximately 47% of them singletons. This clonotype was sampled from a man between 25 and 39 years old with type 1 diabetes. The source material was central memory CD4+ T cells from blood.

The CDR3 protein is CATQPIPDSEAFF. The CDR3 DNA reads TGCGCCACCCAACCAATACCGGACAGTGAAGCTTTCTTT. V and J are TRBV5-1 and TRBJ1-1; a weak D match, TRBD1 (6 bases). V was clipped by 9 bases and J by 7 bases, with 19 bases between them. The germline V gene encodes CDR1 SGHRS and CDR2 YFSETQ. CDR3 length: 13 residues. The variable domain in full, with the rest retrieved from reference TRBV5-1 and TRBJ1-1, is KAGVTQTPRYLIKTRGQQVTLSCSPISGHRSVSWYQQTPGQGLQFLFEYFSETQRNKGNFPGRFSGRQFSNSRSEMNVSTLELGDSALYLCATQPIPDSEAFFGQGTRLTVV.